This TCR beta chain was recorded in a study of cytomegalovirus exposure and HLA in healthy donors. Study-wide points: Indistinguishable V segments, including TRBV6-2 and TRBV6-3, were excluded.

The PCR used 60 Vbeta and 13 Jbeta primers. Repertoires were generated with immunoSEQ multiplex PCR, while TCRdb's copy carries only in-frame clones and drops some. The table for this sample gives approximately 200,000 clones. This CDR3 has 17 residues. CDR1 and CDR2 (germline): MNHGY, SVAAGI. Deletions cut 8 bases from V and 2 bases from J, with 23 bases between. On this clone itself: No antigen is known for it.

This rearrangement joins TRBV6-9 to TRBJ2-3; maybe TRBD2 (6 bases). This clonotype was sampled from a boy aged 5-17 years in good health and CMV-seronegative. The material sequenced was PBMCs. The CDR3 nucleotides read TGTGCCAGCGCAACCCTTAGGGCGGGGATAAACACAGATACGCAGTATTTT. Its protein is CASATLRAGINTDTQYF.